The source of this T cell receptor (beta chain) is a study of T cells in Graves' hyperthyroidism and ophthalmopathy. The source material, RNA transcripts, was used to amplify TCR beta CDR3 regions. HTBI primers drove first-round RT-PCR of the TCR CDR3. TCRdb reprocessed the multiplex PCR reads with MiXCR, giving one entry per CDR3 protein. The sample consists of hundreds of thousands of distinct CDR3 sequences, roughly 15% of them appearing once. V dropped 1 base and J dropped 4 bases, with 16 bases sitting between them. The CDR3 covers 15 residues. Germline V gives CDR1 SQVTM, CDR2 ANQGSEA. Reasons for excluding patients were uncontrolled infection, other autoimmune disease, pregnancy or lactation. Diagnoses rested on clinical symptoms, serum thyroxine and TRAb, thyroid ultrasound and orbital computed tomography. The PBMCs were taken from about 10 ml of fresh peripheral blood.

The sequence was obtained from a woman between 40 and 50 years old with Graves' ophthalmopathy. The material sequenced was blood. The rearrangement uses TRBV29-1 and TRBJ2-5; D remains ambiguous. CDR3 nucleotide sequence: TGCAGCGTTGAAGGGTTGGGATTCTTAGGAGAGACCCAGTACTTC. Translation: CSVEGLGFLGETQYF.